These T cell receptor beta chains were read from a single sample in a study of PD-1 blockade in classical Hodgkin lymphoma. TCRdb's table, derived via immunoSEQ multiplex PCR, lists solely in-frame clones and lacks some. The sample consists of over 9,500 clones, nearly 85% of them appearing once. Sample: peripheral blood mononuclear cells (PBMCs), taken before the fourth cycle of nivolumab. Every receptor here comes from a human donor with classical Hodgkin lymphoma. Both conserved end residues are part of each CDR3. D genes are given only for firm matches. For some rows the clone size is stated as once, few or many, or as a class when expanded; others skip it.

D gene: -; clone size: -; J gene: TRBJ2-6; V gene: TRBV7-6; CDR3 protein: CASSTRGRLNIGGANVLTF; CDR3 DNA: TGTGCCAGCAGTACCAGGGGCCGTCTGAACATCGGGGGGGCCAACGTCCTGACTTTC
D gene: TRBD1; clone size: once; J gene: TRBJ2-7; V gene: TRBV25-1; CDR3 protein: CASSELQGILRVEYF; CDR3 DNA: TGTGCCAGCAGTGAGTTACAGGGGATTCTACGAGTGGAGTACTTC
D gene: -; clone size: -; J gene: TRBJ2-3; V gene: TRBV11-2; CDR3 protein: CASRPTNREADTQYF; CDR3 DNA: TGTGCCAGCAGACCAACCAACAGGGAGGCAGATACGCAGTATTTT
D gene: TRBD2; clone size: -; J gene: TRBJ2-7; V gene: TRBV19; CDR3 protein: CASSARTSGDYEQYF; CDR3 DNA: TGTGCCAGTAGTGCCCGGACTAGCGGAGATTACGAGCAGTACTTC
D gene: -; clone size: -; J gene: TRBJ1-6; V gene: TRBV5-4; CDR3 protein: CASSLTGPGSPLHF; CDR3 DNA: TGTGCCAGCAGCTTGACCGGACCGGGGTCACCCCTCCACTTT
D gene: TRBD1; clone size: -; J gene: TRBJ2-7; V gene: TRBV2; CDR3 protein: CASSWDSSSYEQYF; CDR3 DNA: TGTGCCAGCAGCTGGGACAGTAGCTCCTACGAGCAGTACTTC
D gene: -; clone size: -; J gene: TRBJ1-1; V gene: TRBV7-9; CDR3 protein: CASSHGGHNTEAFF; CDR3 DNA: TGTGCCAGCAGCCACGGGGGGCACAACACTGAAGCTTTCTTT
D gene: -; clone size: few; J gene: TRBJ2-3; V gene: TRBV6-4; CDR3 protein: CASSRDSTDTQYF; CDR3 DNA: TGTGCCAGCAGCCGGGACAGCACAGATACGCAGTATTTT
D gene: TRBD1; clone size: -; J gene: TRBJ2-7; V gene: TRBV4-2; CDR3 protein: CASSQVPGQGISSYEQYF; CDR3 DNA: TGTGCCAGCAGCCAGGTTCCGGGACAGGGGATCAGCTCCTACGAGCAGTACTTC
D gene: TRBD1; clone size: once; J gene: TRBJ1-1; V gene: TRBV7-9; CDR3 protein: CASSSGTTGDTEAFF; CDR3 DNA: TGTGCCAGCAGCTCCGGAACTACAGGGGACACTGAAGCTTTCTTT
D gene: -; clone size: once; J gene: TRBJ1-5; V gene: TRBV19; CDR3 protein: CASSTSVGGAGSQPQHF; CDR3 DNA: TGTGCCAGTAGTACGTCCGTGGGGGGCGCGGGAAGTCAGCCCCAGCATTTT
D gene: -; clone size: once; J gene: TRBJ2-7; V gene: TRBV14; CDR3 protein: CASSPTSTYEQYF; CDR3 DNA: TGTGCCAGCAGCCCAACCTCAACCTACGAGCAGTACTTC
D gene: -; clone size: -; J gene: TRBJ2-7; V gene: TRBV28; CDR3 protein: CASTLRVWPYEQYF; CDR3 DNA: TGTGCCAGCACCCTCCGGGTCTGGCCCTACGAGCAGTACTTC
D gene: -; clone size: -; J gene: TRBJ2-2; V gene: TRBV10-1; CDR3 protein: CASSDTKGTGELFF; CDR3 DNA: TGCGCCAGCAGTGATACGAAGGGGACCGGGGAGCTGTTTTTT
D gene: -; clone size: once; J gene: TRBJ2-1; V gene: TRBV14; CDR3 protein: CASSQARGSGLFF; CDR3 DNA: TGTGCCAGCAGCCAAGCCAGGGGCTCCGGTCTGTTCTTC
D gene: -; clone size: once; J gene: TRBJ1-4; V gene: TRBV30; CDR3 protein: CAWSKPAKLFF; CDR3 DNA: TGTGCCTGGAGTAAACCGGCAAAACTGTTTTTT
D gene: -; clone size: -; J gene: TRBJ1-2; V gene: TRBV14; CDR3 protein: CASSPAHYGYTF; CDR3 DNA: TGTGCCAGCAGCCCAGCCCACTATGGCTACACCTTC
D gene: TRBD2; clone size: -; J gene: TRBJ2-1; V gene: TRBV7-9; CDR3 protein: CASSPPLGAGGPNEQFF; CDR3 DNA: TGTGCCAGCAGCCCCCCCTTAGGAGCGGGAGGGCCTAATGAGCAGTTCTTC
D gene: -; clone size: large; J gene: TRBJ1-5; V gene: TRBV19; CDR3 protein: CASSSRRGGNQPQHF; CDR3 DNA: TGTGCCAGTAGTAGTCGTCGGGGCGGGAATCAGCCCCAGCATTTT
D gene: TRBD1; clone size: -; J gene: TRBJ1-4; V gene: TRBV9; CDR3 protein: CASSRQGTTNEKLFF; CDR3 DNA: TGTGCCAGCAGCAGACAGGGGACAACTAATGAAAAACTGTTTTTT
D gene: -; clone size: few; J gene: TRBJ2-7; V gene: TRBV5-5; CDR3 protein: CASSFRALRAEQYF; CDR3 DNA: TGTGCCAGCAGCTTCCGGGCCTTAAGGGCCGAGCAGTACTTC
D gene: -; clone size: -; J gene: TRBJ2-6; V gene: TRBV7-9; CDR3 protein: CASTGANVLTF; CDR3 DNA: TGTGCCAGCACTGGGGCCAACGTCCTGACTTTC
D gene: TRBD1; clone size: -; J gene: TRBJ2-7; V gene: TRBV12-5; CDR3 protein: CASGWDRTEQYF; CDR3 DNA: TGTGCTAGTGGTTGGGACAGGACCGAGCAGTACTTC
D gene: -; clone size: -; J gene: TRBJ2-5; V gene: TRBV6-1; CDR3 protein: CASNREAQETQYF; CDR3 DNA: TGTGCCAGCAACCGAGAGGCTCAAGAGACCCAGTACTTC